In this sample, the clone carrying this T cell receptor (beta chain) turned up many times. Its target is not known. This sample's TCRbeta library carried unique molecular identifier barcodes. TCRdb reprocessed the PCR reads with MiXCR, giving one entry per CDR3 protein. Here the sample spans hundreds of thousands of distinct CDR3 sequences, about an eighth being singletons. This sample was taken from a study of T-cell reconstitution after alpha-beta-depleted transplantation in children. The study's findings and limits: Expanded clones from the graft, numbering several hundred, reportedly supplied alpha-beta T cells about two months after transplant. Newly produced T cells mostly accounted for T-cell counts and diversity one year post-transplant. Some patients' high day-60 TCRbeta diversity was traced to surviving recipient T cells and thymic progenitors.

The V end was cut by 7 bases, the J end by 6 bases, with 16 bases between. The CDR3 totals 14 residues. Germline CDR1 SGHDT, CDR2 YYEEEE. This specimen consisted of PBMCs, mostly from graft donor cells, obtained 360 days after TCRalphabeta/CD19-depleted stem cell transplant. The chain couples TRBV5-6 to TRBJ1-4, with D possibly matching TRBD1 (5 bases). The sequence came from a male patient under 18 who had a stem cell transplant for acute myeloid leukemia, so the T cells may come from the graft donor. The CDR3 nucleotides read TGTGCCAGCTCCTCCGGGACGCGGGATGAAAAACTGTTTTTT. This encodes CASSSGTRDEKLFF.